The 26 T cell receptor beta chains below come from one sample, sequenced in a study of T cell responses to AZD1222 COVID-19 vaccine. Some clones are missing from TCRdb's copy, which holds only in-frame ones; the method was immunoSEQ multiplex PCR. The sample consists of around 100,000 clones, 88% of them appearing once. Source: peripheral blood, taken on day 0 of AZD1222 vaccination. These receptor sequences come from an adult in good health.

The rearrangement uses TRBV12-2 and TRBJ2-3. TRBV12-2 is termed a pseudogene. The CDR3 covers 15 residues. In nucleotides, the CDR3 is TGTGCAAGTCGCCCGGCCCTCACCTCCACAGATACGCAGTATTTT. Its protein is CASRPALTSTDTQYF.

The chain employs TRBV6-6 and TRBJ2-7; D possibly corresponds to TRBD2 (6 bases). The germline V gene encodes CDR1 MNHNY and CDR2 SVGAGI (reference sequence). V was cut by 8 bases and J by 7 bases, with 12 bases left in between. This CDR3 has 11 residues. Here the CDR3 DNA reads TGTGCCAGCGGGGCCGGGACTGAGCAGTACTTC. Translating it yields CASGAGTEQYF.

A few counts support this clone. The chain couples TRBV7-2 to TRBJ1-5; a possible D gene is TRBD1 (6 bases). Germline CDR1 SGHTA, CDR2 FQGNSA. There are 15 residues in the CDR3. V dropped 1 base and J dropped 7 bases, with 14 bases sitting between them. This CDR3 reads CASSLEFTGKQPQHF. CDR3 nucleotide sequence: TGTGCCAGCAGCTTAGAGTTTACAGGGAAGCAGCCCCAGCATTTT.

The rearrangement uses TRBV7-2 and TRBJ1-2; D is uncertain. The CDR3 sequence is 15 residues long. Germline V gene lookup returns CDR1 SGHTA and CDR2 FQGNSA. V dropped 7 bases and J dropped 0 bases, with 15 bases sitting between them. The CDR3 here is CASTGRTVTNYGYTF. CDR3 bases: TGTGCCAGCACAGGACGGACGGTAACTAACTATGGCTACACCTTC.

The chain uses TRBV6-5 and TRBJ1-3; 10 nucleotides agree with TRBD1. The CDR3 spans 16 residues. Germline-derived CDR1 and CDR2 are MNHEY and SVGAGI. V was pared by 0 bases and J by 4 bases, with 3 bases of the junction left unmatched. CDR3 protein: CASSYSGTGAGNTIYF. The CDR3, as DNA: TGTGCCAGCAGTTACTCAGGGACAGGGGCGGGAAACACCATATATTTT.

The chain carries TRBV6-2 or TRBV6-3 and TRBJ2-7; 10 bases match TRBD2. This CDR3 is built from 15 residues. The junction had 8 bases not matched to a gene; V was cut back by 4 bases and J by 5 bases. Germline V CDR1 and CDR2: MNHEY, SVGEGT. The CDR3 DNA sequence: TGTGCCAGCAGTTCGGCTAGCGGGAGAATCGACGAGCAGTACTTC. This gives the protein CASSSASGRIDEQYF.

The chain recombines TRBV6-5 with TRBJ2-3, with unresolved D. The CDR3 spans 14 residues. The V and J ends lost 4 bases and 0 bases respectively, with 8 bases between them. From germline, CDR1 is MNHEY and CDR2 SVGAGI. In nucleotides, the CDR3 is TGTGCCAGCAGTTTTCAGGAAAGCACAGATACGCAGTATTTT. It is translated as CASSFQESTDTQYF.

V and J are TRBV6-2 or TRBV6-3 and TRBJ2-3, with TRBD2 matching over 16 bases. Per the germline V gene, CDR1 is MNHEY and CDR2 is SVGEGT. This CDR3 is built from 20 residues. The J segment lost 6 bases and the V segment lost 4 bases, leaving 16 bases of the junction unmatched. CDR3 in amino acids: CASSSFTGTSGRAWVDTQYF. The CDR3 DNA reads TGTGCCAGCAGTTCCTTCACCGGGACTAGCGGGAGGGCCTGGGTGGATACGCAGTATTTT.

This chain links TRBV19 with TRBJ1-6; no definite D call. Germline loops: CDR1 LNHDA, CDR2 SQIVND (reference sequence). The CDR3 spans 16 residues. V was pared by 6 bases and J by 7 bases, with 19 bases between. This CDR3 reads CASRTPVRGQNSPLHF. The CDR3 DNA sequence: TGTGCCAGTAGGACCCCGGTTAGAGGGCAGAATTCACCCCTCCACTTT.

The DNA for the CDR3 is TGTGCCAGCAGTTACTCACAGAGCAATCAGCCCCAGCATTTT. It translates to CASSYSQSNQPQHF. The genes are TRBV6-5 and TRBJ1-5; D gene unclear. Germline loops: CDR1 MNHEY, CDR2 SVGAGI. V dropped 0 bases and J dropped 1 base, with 4 bases sitting between them. There are 14 residues in the CDR3.

The chain recombines TRBV7-8 with TRBJ2-3; 8 nucleotides match TRBD2. Unmatched junction bases numbered 6, after V lost 5 bases and J lost 5 bases. The germline CDR1 and CDR2 sequences are SGHVS and FQNEAQ. The CDR3 contains 14 residues. The CDR3 bases are TGTGCCAGCAGCCGAGCGGGAGAAGAAGATACGCAGTATTTT. Its protein is CASSRAGEEDTQYF.

The chain uses TRBV5-5 and TRBJ1-1; 7 bases fit TRBD1. V lost 5 bases, J lost 0 bases, and 4 bases stayed unmatched. The CDR3 has 14 residues. Germline CDR1 is SGHKS and CDR2 is YYEKEE (reference sequence). The CDR3 loop reads CASSRGTVNTEAFF. The CDR3 nucleotides read TGTGCCAGCAGTAGAGGGACAGTGAACACTGAAGCTTTCTTT.

This sequence joins TRBV29-1 and TRBJ1-3; the D is unclear. The CDR3 sequence is 12 residues long. Germline V gene sequence: CDR1 SQVTM, CDR2 ANQGSEA. Trimming stripped 4 bases from V and 2 bases from J, with 6 bases between. This CDR3 reads CSVVLAGNTIYF. The CDR3 coding sequence is TGCAGCGTTGTACTAGCTGGAAACACCATATATTTT.

This clone was seen a single time. CDR3 residues: CASSQDPAGSGSYEQYF. CDR3 in DNA: TGCGCCAGCAGCCAAGACCCGGCGGGCTCCGGGTCCTACGAGCAGTACTTC. The J gene is TRBJ2-7, the V gene TRBV4-3; D possibly corresponds to TRBD2 (5 bases). Germline values: CDR1 LGHNA, CDR2 YSLEER. The CDR3 covers 17 residues. With 0 bases removed from V and 1 base from J, the gap between germline ends came to 16 bases.

CDR3 coding DNA: TGTGCCAGCAGACCCAGGGGGAGCTATGGCTACACCTTC. Its protein product is CASRPRGSYGYTF. J is TRBJ1-2 and V is TRBV7-2, with 7 positions matching TRBD1. The V gene's germline CDR1 is SGHTA and CDR2 FQGNSA. With V trimmed by 6 bases and J by 4 bases, 5 bases remained unmatched. The CDR3 is 13 amino acids.

This clone is a singleton in its sample. This chain joins TRBV9 and TRBJ2-7; tentatively, D is TRBD1 or TRBD2 (5 bases each). CDR1 and CDR2 (germline): SGDLS, YYNGEE. CDR3 size: 14 residues. V was cut by 8 bases and J by 3 bases, with 18 bases left in between. The CDR3 coding sequence is TGTGCCAGTTTTGACCGGGGCCACCTCTACGAGCAGTACTTC. This codes for CASFDRGHLYEQYF. The whole variable domain, remainder taken from reference TRBV9 and TRBJ2-7, is DSGVTQTPKHLITATGQRVTLRCSPRSGDLSVYWYQQSLDQGLQFLIQYYNGEERAKGNILERFSAQQFPDLHSELNLSSLELGDSALYFCASFDRGHLYEQYFGPGTRLTVT.

In DNA, the CDR3 is TGCGCCAGCAGCTTCGGGACTCGAGGTATCGATGAGCAGTTCTTC. Translating gives CASSFGTRGIDEQFF. The rearrangement uses TRBV5-1 and TRBJ2-1, with TRBD2 as a possible D gene (6 bases). Trimming stripped 2 bases from V and 8 bases from J, with 17 bases between. Germline values: CDR1 SGHRS, CDR2 YFSETQ. The CDR3 contains 15 residues.

V gene TRBV27 combines with J gene TRBJ1-4; 11 bases fit TRBD1. Germline V gene sequence: CDR1 MNHEY, CDR2 SMNVEV (reference sequence). CDR3 size: 15 residues. The trim removed 4 bases at V and 8 bases at J, leaving 6 bases unmatched. Here the CDR3 DNA reads TGTGCCAGCAGTTCCGGACAGGGGGCACGGGAAAAACTGTTTTTT. Its protein is CASSSGQGAREKLFF.

CDR3 in DNA: TGTGCCAGCAACCGACAGTTTGGAAACACCATATATTTT. As protein: CASNRQFGNTIYF. This chain links TRBV9 with TRBJ1-3; D possibly corresponds to TRBD1 (5 bases). The germline V and J ends were trimmed by 6 bases and 3 bases, with 10 bases remaining between them. Per the germline V gene, CDR1 is SGDLS and CDR2 is YYNGEE. The CDR3 totals 13 residues. Using reference TRBV9 and TRBJ1-3 for the parts outside the CDR3, the full variable domain is DSGVTQTPKHLITATGQRVTLRCSPRSGDLSVYWYQQSLDQGLQFLIQYYNGEERAKGNILERFSAQQFPDLHSELNLSSLELGDSALYFCASNRQFGNTIYFGEGSWLTVV.

The V gene is TRBV7-8, the J gene TRBJ1-2, with 10 positions matching TRBD1. Germline V gives CDR1 SGHVS, CDR2 FQNEAQ. The CDR3 is 15 amino acids. After removal of 5 bases from V and 7 bases from J, the junction contained 10 bases not matched to a gene. As DNA, the CDR3 is TGTGCCAGCAGCCAGGCGACAGGGGGCGTTTCTGGCTACACCTTC. This sequence encodes CASSQATGGVSGYTF.

This rearrangement joins TRBV29-1 to TRBJ2-7, with TRBD2 matching 11 bases. The length of the CDR3 is 17 residues. Germline V lookup: CDR1 SQVTM, CDR2 ANQGSEA. V shed 7 bases and J 5 bases; nucleotides not matched to a gene: 19. The CDR3 coding sequence is TGCAGCGCTGCCTTAGCGGGAGGGCCTCTGTACGTCGACGAGCAGTACTTC. Translation: CSAALAGGPLYVDEQYF.

The sample holds one count of this clone. This sequence joins TRBV7-9 and TRBJ1-2; D possibly corresponds to TRBD1 (5 bases). The CDR3 runs to 18 residues. Trimming stripped 6 bases from V and 0 bases from J, with 23 bases between. CDR1 and CDR2 (germline): SEHNR, FQNEAQ (reference sequence). The CDR3 bases are TGTGCCAGCAGGGGAGGGGCGGGGCAGCACCAGTCTAACTATGGCTACACCTTC. Encoded protein: CASRGGAGQHQSNYGYTF.

The CDR3 sequence: CASSLGPGTPTDTQYF. CDR3 bases: TGTGCCAGCAGCTTAGGTCCCGGGACACCCACAGATACGCAGTATTTT. This chain connects TRBV7-2 to TRBJ2-3, with a weak D call TRBD1 (6 bases). This CDR3 contains 16 residues. V was clipped by 1 base and J by 2 bases, with 13 bases between them. CDR1 and CDR2 from the germline V gene are SGHTA and FQGNSA.

The chain recombines TRBV5-4 with TRBJ2-3; D unresolved. V was clipped by 1 base and J by 0 bases, with 15 bases between them. Germline V lookup: CDR1 SGHNT, CDR2 YYREEE (reference sequence). The CDR3 spans 17 residues. CDR3 amino acids: CASSLSFEDPSTDTQYF. In DNA form, the CDR3 reads TGTGCCAGCAGCTTGTCTTTCGAAGACCCCAGCACAGATACGCAGTATTTT.

The J gene is TRBJ1-4, the V gene TRBV7-5. TRBV7-5 is a pseudogene. The length of the CDR3 is 12 residues. CDR3 DNA sequence: TGTGCCAGAAGGCGGGGAGGGGAAAAACTGTTTTTT. Translation gives CARRRGGEKLFF.

This clone was seen only once. This chain connects TRBV4-3 to TRBJ1-6; TRBD1 matches 8 bases. V lost 0 bases and J lost 10; bases outside the gene matches: 11. This CDR3 has 17 amino acids. Germline V gene sequence: CDR1 LGHNA, CDR2 YSLEER. CDR3 nucleotides: TGCGCCAGCAGCCAAGACCTCGGACAGGGTGTTGGCTCACCCCTCCACTTT. Its protein is CASSQDLGQGVGSPLHF.